This T cell receptor (beta chain) was recovered during a study of beta chain features in type 1 diabetes. About this clone: Antigen unknown.

Study results and limitations: Patients with Type 1 diabetes showed moderately but significantly shorter TCRB CDR3s in all four CD4+ subsets.

Reverse transcribing all isolated RNA meant expressed TCRB transcripts were sequenced. TCRdb keeps only in-frame clones here, not all; method: immunoSEQ multiplex PCR. The sample lists 20,000 to 25,000 clones, 55% to 70% seen once, with roughly 1.2% in the top ten. The CDR3 is made up of 11 amino acids. V was clipped by 1 base and J by 13 bases; unmatched bases: 4. From germline, CDR1 is SGHTA and CDR2 FQGNSA. This TCR was recovered from a middle-aged woman with type 1 diabetes. Sequencing was carried out using stem cell memory CD4+ T cells from blood. The chain couples TRBV7-2 to TRBJ2-7, with TRBD1 matching over 7 bases. The DNA of the CDR3 is TGTGCCAGCAGCTTAGGAAGGGGGCACTACTTC. It codes for CASSLGRGHYF.